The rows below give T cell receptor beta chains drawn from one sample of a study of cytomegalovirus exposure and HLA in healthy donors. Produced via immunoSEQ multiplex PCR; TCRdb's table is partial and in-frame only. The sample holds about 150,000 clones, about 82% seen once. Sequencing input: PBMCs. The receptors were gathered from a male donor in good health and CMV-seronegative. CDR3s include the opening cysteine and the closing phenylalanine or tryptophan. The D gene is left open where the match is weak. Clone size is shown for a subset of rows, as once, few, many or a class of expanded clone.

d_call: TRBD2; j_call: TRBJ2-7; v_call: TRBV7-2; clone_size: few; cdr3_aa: CASSLELAVQGYEQYF; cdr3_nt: TGTGCCAGCAGCTTAGAACTAGCGGTGCAGGGTTACGAGCAGTACTTC
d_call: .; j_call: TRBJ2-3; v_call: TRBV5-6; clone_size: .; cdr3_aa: CASSFGNTDTQYF; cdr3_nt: TGTGCCAGCAGCTTCGGTAACACAGATACGCAGTATTTT
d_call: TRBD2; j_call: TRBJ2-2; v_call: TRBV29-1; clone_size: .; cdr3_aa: CSVESDGGAGELFF; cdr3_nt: TGCAGCGTTGAAAGTGACGGGGGGGCCGGGGAGCTGTTTTTT
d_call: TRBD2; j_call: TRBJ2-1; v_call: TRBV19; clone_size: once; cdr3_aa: CASSTGLAGGTKQFF; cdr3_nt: TGTGCCAGTAGTACTGGACTAGCGGGAGGGACTAAGCAGTTCTTC
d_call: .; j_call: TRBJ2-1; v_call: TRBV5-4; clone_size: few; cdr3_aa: CASSFGSPTGTTSFEQFF; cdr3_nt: TGTGCCAGCAGCTTTGGATCCCCGACAGGGACGACTAGTTTTGAGCAGTTCTTC
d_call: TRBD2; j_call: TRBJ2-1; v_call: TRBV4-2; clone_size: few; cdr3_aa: CASTYAQVRLAGSYNEQFF; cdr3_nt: TGTGCCAGCACCTATGCCCAAGTGAGACTAGCGGGCTCCTACAATGAGCAGTTCTTC
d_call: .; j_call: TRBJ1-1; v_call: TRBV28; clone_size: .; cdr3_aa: CASSLGPGNTEAFF; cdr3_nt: TGTGCCAGCAGTTTAGGGCCAGGGAACACTGAAGCTTTCTTT
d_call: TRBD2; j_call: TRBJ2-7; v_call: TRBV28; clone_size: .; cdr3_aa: CASSLLAGSYEQYF; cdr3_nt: TGTGCCAGCAGTTTACTAGCGGGGTCCTACGAGCAGTACTTC
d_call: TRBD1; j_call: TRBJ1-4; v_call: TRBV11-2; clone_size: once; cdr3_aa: CASSLGDRGFEKLFF; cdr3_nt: TGTGCCAGCAGCTTAGGAGACAGGGGGTTCGAAAAACTGTTTTTT
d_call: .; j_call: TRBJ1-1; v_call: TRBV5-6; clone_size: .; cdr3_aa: CASSLFGVNTEAFF; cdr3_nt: TGTGCCAGCAGCTTGTTCGGGGTGAACACTGAAGCTTTCTTT
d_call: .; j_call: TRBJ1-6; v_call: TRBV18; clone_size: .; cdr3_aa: CASSPTSGERSPLHF; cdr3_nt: TGTGCCAGCTCACCTACGTCAGGGGAGAGGTCACCCCTCCACTTT
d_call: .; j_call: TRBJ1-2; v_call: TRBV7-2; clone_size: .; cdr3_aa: CASSFTSNYGYTF; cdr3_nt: TGTGCCAGCAGCTTTACTTCTAACTATGGCTACACCTTC
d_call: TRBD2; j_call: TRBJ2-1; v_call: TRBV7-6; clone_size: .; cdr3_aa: CASSLATSGDYNEQFF; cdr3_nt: TGTGCCAGCAGCTTAGCGACTAGCGGGGACTACAATGAGCAGTTCTTC
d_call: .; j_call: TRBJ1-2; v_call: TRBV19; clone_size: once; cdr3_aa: CASSIQRVTNYGYTF; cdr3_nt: TGTGCCAGTAGTATTCAGAGGGTAACTAACTATGGCTACACCTTC
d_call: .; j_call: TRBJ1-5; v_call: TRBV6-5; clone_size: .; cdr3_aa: CASSYSSGGVSPQHF; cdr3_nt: TGTGCCAGCAGTTACTCGAGCGGGGGGGTATCGCCCCAGCATTTT